This T cell receptor beta chain is drawn from a study of a mutant IDH1 vaccine in newly diagnosed glioma. Study conclusions and caveats: Among all patients, vaccine-induced immune responses occurred in over 80%.

Time point reported: week 35, safety follow-up. The investigators gave 300 ug of mutant IDH1 20-mer peptide in each vaccine dose, together with topical imiquimod. About this clone: Its specificity is not known.

Germline values: CDR1 SGDLS, CDR2 YYNGEE. V lost 3 bases and J 0 bases, leaving 14 bases between the germline ends. The CDR3 is made up of 16 amino acids. This table comes from immunoSEQ multiplex PCR, and its TCRdb copy is limited to in-frame clones, with some not included. The sample has 44,000 or so clones; 81% are singletons. The chain has TRBV9 and TRBJ2-3; TRBD2 is a possible D gene (6 bases). The clonotype comes from a woman between 40 and 50 years old with glioma. Some clones in this sample may be carry-over from other donors' samples. The input for sequencing was PBMCs, taken from a glioma patient whose treatment included an IDH1 peptide vaccine. The CDR3 loop reads CASSGGRLPSTDTQYF. CDR3 DNA sequence: TGTGCCAGCAGCGGGGGGAGGTTACCGAGCACAGATACGCAGTATTTT.